The TCR beta chain under discussion was sequenced for a study of cytomegalovirus exposure and HLA in healthy donors (dated by TCRdb to about 2017). Looking at the study overall: In an earlier analysis of approximately 640 of the donors, approximately 260 Gb of sequence data and approximately 120 million unique TCR beta sequences from approximately 180 million T cells were reported. Typing coverage differed by locus: A, B, C, DRB1 and DQB1 were typed in roughly 620-630 donors, DQA1 in approximately 520, DPA1 in 606, and DPB1 in 472. HLA typing included class I and class II loci at four-digit resolution. The genetic ancestry cluster associated with self-reported Caucasian donors included approximately 85% of the roughly 390 genotyped donors. Every repertoire in the discovery cohort had been generated on one and the same sequencing platform. The study profiled the T cell repertoires of around 700 subjects by immunosequencing and related them to cytomegalovirus serostatus. The study combined high-throughput TCR immunosequencing, statistical association of individual TCRs with disease status, and machine learning to predict cytomegalovirus infection status. An early release covering roughly 580 HLA-typed donors comprised roughly 300 gigabases of sequencing data and tens of millions of unique TCR sequences. The study aimed to test whether cataloging public T cell receptors could reveal signatures of past pathogen exposure. Rather than drawing on any new phenotypic data, the later analysis identified candidate immune exposures from TCR beta sequences and the way those sequences occurred across donors. Donor age, sex, ethnicity and CMV serostatus were compiled together with the repertoire data. Across approximately 420 genotyped donors of the cohort, an average of about 240,000 unique TCR beta nucleotide sequences per donor were sequenced, and 15% to 20% of those sequences were non-productive. Because of strong linkage in the cohort, five DR-DQ haplotypes were treated as single units for association and clustering. To study patterns of TCR occurrence, a later analysis re-analyzed previously published TCR beta repertoires from around 660 donors and added high-resolution HLA genotyping. Genome-wide SNP genotypes for about three fifths of the roughly 670 donors were used in a later genetic analysis, which treated that subset as a discovery cohort. An earlier analysis of around 640 of the donors used high-throughput TCR beta sequencing to judge whether each TCR beta V gene segment behaved as functional or pseudogenic. Besides the first cohort of roughly 640 subjects, a separate validation cohort made up of roughly 120 different subjects was used. The study at large found these results: Specific HLA alleles were associated with some 15,000 TCR beta sequences at a false discovery rate of 0.05 in a later analysis. V-gene and J-gene trimming of TCR beta chains was associated with a missense DCLRE1C variant in a later genetic analysis, and the association was replicated in an independent cohort. This cohort had only TCR beta chains sequenced, and the lack of alpha or paired-chain data limited which features could be detected. Assigning TCR associations to individual alleles was difficult when HLA alleles, especially DR and DQ, strongly co-occurred. The study listed approximately 150 TCR beta chains as associated with cytomegalovirus. Because HLA typing was missing for some donors at each locus, association tests included only the typed subset. In a later analysis, several top co-occurrence clusters were reported to appear linked to parvovirus B19, influenza, CMV and Epstein-Barr virus. A further reported finding was that TCR beta sequences accurately predicted the HLA-A and HLA-B alleles for most subjects in the first cohort. For the cohort, immune exposure information was limited to CMV serostatus. Some IMGT-functional V segments, including TRBV6-2 and TRBV6-3, could not be distinguished by the 87-base-pair reads and were therefore excluded. Cytomegalovirus status was reported to be diagnosed by the classifier with high specificity and sensitivity in both the original and validation cohorts. In a later genetic analysis, fewer N-insertions in productive TCRs were reported among donors in an Asian-associated ancestry cluster than the 666-donor mean. Sequencing depth was assumed to be roughly uniform across donors in the presence/absence analyses, though that assumption may not hold. In an earlier analysis of about 600 of the donors, most TCR beta V segments appeared in productive rearrangements about 87% or about 30% of the time, broadly matching IMGT annotations. In a later analysis, most CMV-associated TCR beta chains were found to appear HLA-restricted, with HLA associations seemingly driven largely by CMV exposure. Most TCR sequences were seen in very few donors, while some public TCRs were found in many individuals. A cluster of highly shared sequence variants was judged likely to be a technical artifact of the sequencing pipeline. Because counts were too low, seventeen rarely observed V segments, including chromosome 9 orphons, were left out of the earlier analysis of some 640 of the donors. In a later analysis, HLA-associated TCR beta chains were found to be more clonally expanded and to have lower generation probabilities than equally common non-associated chains. According to a later analysis, TCR association rates differed among HLA loci, with DRB1 alleles showing the most associated TCRs and HLA-C alleles showing the fewest. According to the authors, the approach could potentially be generalized to other disease states and immunological phenotypes. Correlated functional status among segregating V segments might reflect linkage disequilibrium, but an unknown experimental factor could not be ruled out. In vitro tests confirmed that three of the cytomegalovirus-associated TCR beta chains recognize cytomegalovirus antigens.

A word on this clone: Its antigen is still unknown. Base qualities are missing; no much larger clone stands one base away.

Libraries were constructed by the immunoSEQ multiplex PCR assay. For the multiplex PCR, a mixture combining 60 forward primers for TCR Vbeta segments and 13 reverse primers for TCR Jbeta segments was used. The CDR3 region of rearranged TCR beta genes was amplified from genomic DNA by a multiplex PCR assay. The Illumina HiSeq System was used to sequence the amplified TCR beta libraries as 87-base-pair reads. In the source study's methods: A later analysis tallied tens of millions of unique TCR beta chains across the approximately 670 repertoires, and roughly 11 million of those chains were shared by two or more donors. Raw reads were error-corrected and collapsed into unique sequences with a nearest-neighbor algorithm that merged closely related sequences to remove PCR and sequencing errors. Alignment of CDR3 sequences to IMGT reference sequences was used to assign V, D and J gene segments. Each retained sequence needed at least a six-nucleotide match to both a V gene segment and a J gene segment. Rearrangements were classified as productive when the CDR3 lacked stop codons and remained in frame with V and J, and all other rearrangements were classified as non-productive. CDR3 was defined according to IMGT convention as the region running from the second conserved V-encoded cysteine to the conserved J-encoded phenylalanine. The earlier analysis of 500 to 750 of the donors excluded any sequence lacking an unambiguous match to a single V gene segment. In an earlier analysis of approximately 590 of the donors, a V segment was called functional when productive rearrangements were above 56.7%, and segregating when the standard deviation between donors exceeded 5%. To diagnose cytomegalovirus status from the catalog of TCR beta chain sequences, a statistical classification framework was built. V and J gene assignment, in a later analysis, came from comparing TCR nucleotide sequences with IMGT/GENE-DB human TR gene sequences. A later analysis assigned CDR3 sequences and most-parsimonious VDJ recombination scenarios with the TCRdist pipeline. In a later analysis, each TCR beta chain was defined by its CDR3 amino acid sequence together with its V-gene family, and reads lacking a unique V-gene family were excluded. A later analysis removed 450 to 600 highly shared, low-generation-probability nucleotide sequences to deal with suspected cross-contamination and a sequencing artifact. A later analysis calculated a clonal expansion index for each public chain from normalized within-repertoire ranks of inferred template counts. Generation probabilities in a later analysis came from a VDJ recombination model fitted to out-of-frame rearrangements, and those results were checked against IGoR. In a later analysis, hypergeometric tests were used to score TCR-TCR, TCR-HLA and TCR-CMV co-occurrence, with a repertoire-size bias correction applied to TCR pairs. False discovery rates were estimated in a later analysis by permuting HLA or CMV assignments 20 times. In a later analysis, co-occurring TCRs were grouped using DBSCAN, and TCRdist sequence similarity was added for clustering within HLA-allele-positive subsets. For co-occurrence clustering, repertoires with fewer than 30,000 or more than 120,000 public chains were excluded, along with four or five repertoires with anomalous nucleotide sharing. Imported from immuneACCESS, the table was reduced by TCRdb to in-frame sequences with V and J called. These copies leave out some clones; in studies compared against another copy, an unresolved V gene accounts for under half, and the cause of the remainder is not known. Clone size and V and J calls were adopted from that table, with D and trimming inferred from the DNA. This sample is represented by around 100,000 clones; approximately 80% of them were singletons. Clones ranked in the top ten supply around 23% of the sample.

From a lookup of the germline V gene, CDR1 and CDR2 are SGDLS and YYNGEE. V is clipped by 4 bases and J by 2 bases, and the sequence between their germline boundaries is 15 bases long. Measured from the cysteine to the phenylalanine, the CDR3 is 16 residues long. Of the read, only the CDR3 DNA is kept; its 48 bases are in frame from base 1. In total, more than 500 healthy bone marrow donors made up the cohort. At the time of sampling, all cohort members were nominally healthy, though unrecorded immune exposures were likely present. The donor was CMV seropositive and belonged to the group of some 290 seropositive cohort members. A peripheral blood sample was provided by each donor, and peripheral blood mononuclear cells were used for TCR beta sequencing. Genomic DNA was extracted from the blood cell samples with the Qiagen DNeasy Blood Extraction Kit.

Sequenced input: PBMCs. Recombination connected TRBV9 to TRBJ2-2; possibly the D gene is TRBD2, per 6 matching bases. This TCR was recovered from a man aged 30 to 39 in good health and CMV-seropositive. In nucleotide form, the sequence is TGTGCCAGCAGCCCCCGGAGGGGTGAAAACACCGGGGAGCTGTTTTTT. Translated, this gives CASSPRRGENTGELFF. When the CDR3 is completed using the reference TRBV9 and TRBJ2-2 genes on either side, the full variable domain is DSGVTQTPKHLITATGQRVTLRCSPRSGDLSVYWYQQSLDQGLQFLIQYYNGEERAKGNILERFSAQQFPDLHSELNLSSLELGDSALYFCASSPRRGENTGELFFGEGSRLTVL.